Given below is one TCR beta chain in context. Which antigen it targets is not known. No clone much larger than this one lies a single base away; base qualities are absent. V was cut back by 10 bases and J by 3 bases, leaving a gap of 13 bases between them. Its CDR3 holds 13 amino acids, cysteine through phenylalanine. This entry keeps only the CDR3 DNA: 39 bases, framed from base 1. According to the germline V gene, CDR1 reads ENHRY and CDR2 reads SYGVKD. This specimen belongs to a study of technical replicates of blood from several donors (dated by TCRdb to about 2017). The library was built by means of the immunoSEQ multiplex PCR assay. TCRdb carries this immuneACCESS record with in-frame sequences only. Its versions omit some clonotypes, under half of them owing to an unresolved V gene in the studies checked, with the rest unexplained. The sample table lists tens of thousands of clones, around 90% of them with a count of one. Of the sample, around 0.41% falls within the top ten clones.

The receptor was derived from a human donor in good health. This chain joins TRBV10-3 to TRBJ1-5, with the D gene not confidently named. Material for sequencing was T cells isolated from PBMCs. The CDR3 protein: CATVQEVNQPQHF. The DNA is TGTGCCACTGTGCAGGAGGTCAATCAGCCCCAGCATTTT.